What follows describes a single T cell receptor (beta chain). The CDR3 loop spans 13 amino acids. V lost 3 bases and J lost 7, with 12 bases in between. This sample stems from a study of blood T cell repertoires in COVID-19. Looking at the study overall: PBMCs, B-cell-depleted T cells, or T cells were the source of the cDNA or gDNA that made up the material.

Libraries were prepared by immunoSEQ multiplex PCR; TCRdb keeps only in-frame clonotypes and omits some of them. The sample lists hundreds of thousands of clones, approximately 90% occurring once. Sample: peripheral blood. The TCR sequence derives from a woman aged 18-30 years with acute or convalescent COVID-19. This chain uses TRBV12-3 or TRBV12-4 with TRBJ1-2, with D perhaps TRBD1 (5 bases). Written as DNA, the CDR3 is TGTGCCAGCAGTTTTCGAGGAGACAGTGGCTACACCTTC. Amino acid sequence: CASSFRGDSGYTF.